Listed below are T cell receptor beta chains from one sample, sequenced in a study of CD8 T cells in Susac syndrome. TCRdb called the immunoSEQ multiplex PCR reads again in MiXCR, with one record for every CDR3 protein. The sample contains 200,000 to 250,000 distinct CDR3 sequences, about 93% of which appear only once. The sequenced sample consisted of CD4+ T cells from PBMCs. The receptors originated from a human donor with multiple sclerosis. Each CDR3 is given with its conserved first and last residue. The D gene is left open where the match is weak. Clone size is given for some rows only: seen once, a few or many times, or a class if the clone is expanded.

TRBV24-1	-	TRBD1	12	TRBJ2-2	CATATGSGELFF
TRBV14	-	-	14	TRBJ1-1	CASSPRGWNTEAFF
TRBV23-1	once	TRBD1	20	TRBJ2-7	CASSQPRQGRVPYPKPEQYF
TRBV5-1	-	-	16	TRBJ1-1	CASSLLNPRKHTEAFF
TRBV28	-	-	14	TRBJ2-3	CASSHDRQSDTQYF
TRBV4-1	-	-	16	TRBJ2-4	CASSEAAGGAKNIQYF
TRBV2	-	-	15	TRBJ2-2	CASSQQGANTGELFF
TRBV5-1	once	-	14	TRBJ2-7	CASSLAGTQYEQYF
TRBV6-6	-	-	15	TRBJ2-7	CASKKGDGQGHEQYF
TRBV30	once	-	14	TRBJ2-7	CAWSANRDVGEQYF
TRBV4-2	-	-	18	TRBJ2-2	CASSHGVRGIGNTGELFF
TRBV29-1	-	TRBD2	14	TRBJ2-3	CSVVAGGNTDTQYF
TRBV29-1	-	-	12	TRBJ2-7	CSVVLGTYEQYF
TRBV7-9	-	TRBD2	14	TRBJ2-1	CASSASGAYNEQFF
TRBV4-1	once	TRBD2	14	TRBJ2-5	CASSHRLAGGSQYF
TRBV4-1	-	-	15	TRBJ1-1	CASSQVWQKNTEAFF
TRBV12-5	-	TRBD1	19	TRBJ2-2	CASGFRLRTGEMETGELFF
TRBV20-1	-	-	14	TRBJ2-1	CSARDFQGENEQFF
TRBV7-2	-	-	13	TRBJ1-4	CASSFGQNEKLFF
TRBV3-1	-	-	16	TRBJ1-6	CASSQPAGAGNSPLHF
TRBV30	-	-	14	TRBJ2-3	CAWNLALSTDTQYF
TRBV5-1	-	TRBD1	16	TRBJ1-1	CASSLIQGADDTEAFF
TRBV12-3/TRBV12-4	-	TRBD1	14	TRBJ1-5	CASNSGTEDQPQHF
TRBV3-1	-	-	15	TRBJ2-1	CASSQGGSLYNEQFF
TRBV7-6	-	-	14	TRBJ2-5	CASSLVQGQETQYF
TRBV5-6	-	-	13	TRBJ2-7	CASSRIATYEQYF
TRBV5-1	-	TRBD1	16	TRBJ2-5	CASSPGDRGRGETQYF
TRBV19	-	-	13	TRBJ1-2	CASSWPANYGYTF
TRBV3-1	once	-	16	TRBJ2-2	CASSLWGSSNTGELFF
TRBV24-1	-	-	15	TRBJ1-2	CATSDTDPGPYGYTF
TRBV7-9	-	-	16	TRBJ2-6	CASSRGFGSGANVLTF
TRBV15	-	-	15	TRBJ1-2	CATSVRAFGSDGYTF
TRBV20-1	-	TRBD2	13	TRBJ2-1	CSALAGGPNEQFF
TRBV4-2	-	TRBD2	16	TRBJ2-3	CASSPRLAGGEDTQYF
TRBV7-8	once	-	15	TRBJ1-1	CASSLAGGADTEAFF
TRBV18	-	-	18	TRBJ2-6	CASSPLGTSISGANVLTF
TRBV4-1	once	-	15	TRBJ2-1	CASSQGRGGRYEQFF
TRBV28	-	TRBD1	15	TRBJ2-3	CASFKTGASTDTQYF
TRBV10-3	-	TRBD2	14	TRBJ2-3	CAISRSGGTDTQYF
TRBV30	-	TRBD2	17	TRBJ2-3	CAWSPLHRGSLADTQYF
TRBV27	-	TRBD2	14	TRBJ2-2	CASKRGGDTGELFF
TRBV15	-	-	15	TRBJ1-6	CATSRDLGWDSPLHF
TRBV20-1	once	-	12	TRBJ2-2	CSAGKNTGELFF
TRBV7-3	-	-	13	TRBJ1-1	CASSFEANTEAFF